This TCR beta chain was retrieved from a study of T-cell reconstitution after alpha-beta-depleted transplantation in children. A remark on this clonotype: No antigen is known for it.

Per the germline V gene, CDR1 is SEHNR and CDR2 is FQNEAQ (reference sequence). The junction had 9 bases not matched to a gene; V was cut back by 5 bases and J by 0 bases. The CDR3 runs to 16 residues. Notes on the study in general: The authors attributed T-cell counts and diversity one year after transplant mostly to newly produced T cells.

Preparation of the TCRbeta library was carried out with unique molecular identifiers. TCRdb redid the calling of the PCR reads with MiXCR, one entry per CDR3 protein. The table lists thousands of distinct CDR3 sequences, over 20% of them singletons. The TCR originated in a boy younger than two who had a stem cell transplant for acute myeloid leukemia, so the T cells may come from the graft donor. The specimen was PBMCs, mostly from graft donor cells, collected 60 days after TCRalphabeta/CD19-depleted stem cell transplant. The V and J genes are TRBV7-9 and TRBJ2-7; 8 bases match TRBD2. In DNA, the CDR3 is TGTGCCAGCAGCCAAATACTAGCGGCCGTCTCCTACGAGCAGTACTTC. Translation gives CASSQILAAVSYEQYF.